This TCR beta chain appears in the sequencing data of a study of blood T cell repertoires in COVID-19 (dated by TCRdb to 2019 to 2021). Background for the entire study: Samples covering the acute and convalescent phases of COVID-19 were provided by collaborators in the United States, Italy and Spain. Nearly every sample came with metadata listing a de-identified subject ID, COVID-19 status, age in years and sex. The material from the prospective study consisted of cDNA or gDNA derived from T cells, B-cell-depleted T cells, or PBMCs. The samples were drawn from two sources: the first 160 participants of the ongoing ImmuneRACE study, and some 1,300 subjects contributed by 6 global collaborators. Deeply sampled blood TCRbeta repertoires from subjects exposed to, actively infected with, or recovered from COVID-19 were included in the dataset. The repertoires were released in a freely available public database intended as a resource for research on the immune response to SARS-CoV-2. Where available, HLA class I and class II types were taken from metadata supplied by the sample provider and were not determined by assay-based typing. Results and caveats for the whole study, not just this receptor: The amount of clinical and demographic metadata varied by source and participant and was provided uncurated.

CDR1 and CDR2 were assigned from the germline V gene as MNHEY and SVGAGI. The CDR3 has 12 amino acids, counting the end cysteine and phenylalanine. Of all the DNA, just the CDR3 is kept, 36 bases in frame from base 1. Trimming at the junction amounts to 6 bases on V and 2 bases on J, and the germline ends lie 7 bases apart. Each collaborating institution followed its own protocols to collect whole blood in K2EDTA tubes. Collaborator samples were shipped for TCRbeta analysis as frozen whole blood, isolated PBMCs, or DNA extracted from either sample type. TCRbeta CDR3 regions were amplified from genomic DNA using the immunoSEQ Assay, a bias-controlled multiplex PCR. Per the source publication's procedure: The number of nucleated cells in each sample was estimated from the amplification of reference gene primers within the assay. Sequence reads were collapsed and filtered to measure the absolute abundance of every unique TCRbeta CDR3 rearrangement. For each sample, productive Simpson clonality was calculated as the square root of Simpson's diversity index over productive rearrangements. Not all clones reach the TCRdb copy of this immuneACCESS table, which keeps in-frame sequences only. Checked studies attribute under half of the gap to unresolved V genes and leave the rest unexplained. The DNA gave D and trimming, while V, J and clone size come from that table. The sample data list more than 150,000 clones, and roughly 79% of these were observed just once. Roughly 28% of the sample goes to the ten largest clones.

Of note for this clone: Which antigen it targets is not known. Base qualities are not recorded, but no much larger clone differs from it by a single base.

The source is a woman aged 70 to 79 with acute or convalescent COVID-19. Sequences were obtained from peripheral blood. The rearrangement combines TRBV6-5 with TRBJ1-1, with no D gene named confidently. The sequenced DNA is TGTGCCAGCAGAGCAAGAAACACTGAAGCTTTCTTT. It translates as CASRARNTEAFF.